Listed below are T cell receptor beta chains from one sample, sequenced in a study of human T cells and chemical hapten exposure. MiXCR, applied by TCRdb to the RACE reads, yields one record per CDR3 protein. The sample lists 50,000 or so distinct CDR3 sequences; approximately 9.9% were seen once. The input for sequencing was whole blood, taken in connection with sensitization to the hapten diphenylcyclopropenone (DPC). Source of these receptors: a middle-aged woman with alopecia areata. Some clones in this sample may be carry-over from other donors' samples. The CDR3 runs from the conserved cysteine through the conserved F or W. The D gene is left open where the match is weak. Where a row states a size, it is once, few, many or the class of an expanded clone; other rows omit it.

j_call: TRBJ2-1; d_call: TRBD1; v_call: TRBV28; clone_size: few; cdr3_aa: CASSSTGVGSNEQFF; cdr3_nt: TGTGCCAGCAGTTCTACAGGGGTAGGGAGCAATGAGCAGTTCTTC
j_call: TRBJ1-1; d_call: TRBD1; v_call: TRBV5-4; clone_size: many; cdr3_aa: CASSLGGQKAFF; cdr3_nt: TGTGCCAGCAGCTTGGGGGGACAGAAAGCTTTCTTT
j_call: TRBJ2-1; d_call: .; v_call: TRBV14; clone_size: many; cdr3_aa: CASSPGGAGSQFF; cdr3_nt: TGTGCCAGCAGCCCAGGCGGGGCCGGGTCGCAGTTCTTC
j_call: TRBJ2-3; d_call: .; v_call: TRBV28; clone_size: few; cdr3_aa: CASSSPPSLTDTQYF; cdr3_nt: TGTGCCAGCAGCTCCCCTCCCAGTCTCACAGATACGCAGTATTTT
j_call: TRBJ2-3; d_call: .; v_call: TRBV4-1; clone_size: few; cdr3_aa: CASSRSAADTQYF; cdr3_nt: TGCGCCAGCAGTCGTTCTGCGGCAGATACGCAGTATTTT
j_call: TRBJ2-5; d_call: .; v_call: TRBV3-1; clone_size: .; cdr3_aa: CASRLAGTNKETQYF; cdr3_nt: TGTGCCAGCAGGTTGGCCGGGACAAATAAAGAGACCCAGTACTTC
j_call: TRBJ2-7; d_call: TRBD1; v_call: TRBV20-1; clone_size: few; cdr3_aa: CSASKGQGSYEQYF; cdr3_nt: TGCAGTGCCTCCAAAGGACAGGGGTCCTACGAGCAGTACTTC
j_call: TRBJ2-2; d_call: .; v_call: TRBV10-3; clone_size: few; cdr3_aa: CAISPRKNTGELFF; cdr3_nt: TGTGCCATCAGTCCCAGGAAGAACACCGGGGAGCTGTTTTTT
j_call: TRBJ2-5; d_call: .; v_call: TRBV29-1; clone_size: .; cdr3_aa: CSGRQTETQYF; cdr3_nt: TGCAGCGGTAGACAGACGGAGACCCAGTACTTC
j_call: TRBJ2-3; d_call: TRBD2; v_call: TRBV7-6; clone_size: few; cdr3_aa: CASSTPRTSGGASTDTQYF; cdr3_nt: TGTGCCAGCAGCACGCCCAGGACTAGCGGGGGGGCATCCACAGATACGCAGTATTTT
j_call: TRBJ1-4; d_call: .; v_call: TRBV9; clone_size: .; cdr3_aa: CASSVGFGNEKLFF; cdr3_nt: TGTGCCAGCAGCGTAGGGTTTGGTAATGAAAAACTGTTTTTT
j_call: TRBJ2-3; d_call: TRBD2; v_call: TRBV3-1; clone_size: few; cdr3_aa: CASSLRTGGDTQYF; cdr3_nt: TGTGCCAGCAGCCTAAGAACGGGGGGAGATACGCAGTATTTT
j_call: TRBJ2-3; d_call: .; v_call: TRBV28; clone_size: .; cdr3_aa: CASSFVGVGTDTQYF; cdr3_nt: TGTGCCAGCAGTTTTGTTGGGGTCGGCACAGATACGCAGTATTTT
j_call: TRBJ2-3; d_call: .; v_call: TRBV9; clone_size: few; cdr3_aa: CASSWTGGTDTQYF; cdr3_nt: TGTGCCAGCAGCTGGACCGGGGGCACAGATACGCAGTATTTT
j_call: TRBJ2-2; d_call: .; v_call: TRBV5-5; clone_size: .; cdr3_aa: CASSLGRDTGELFF; cdr3_nt: TGTGCCAGCAGCTTGGGTCGAGACACCGGGGAGCTGTTTTTT
j_call: TRBJ2-1; d_call: .; v_call: TRBV3-1; clone_size: many; cdr3_aa: CASSKGGNLIF; cdr3_nt: TGTGCCAGCAGCAAGGGGGGGAACCTGATCTTC
j_call: TRBJ2-7; d_call: .; v_call: TRBV7-2; clone_size: .; cdr3_aa: CASSLGQNNEQYF; cdr3_nt: TGTGCCAGCAGCTTAGGACAGAACAACGAGCAGTACTTC
j_call: TRBJ1-3; d_call: .; v_call: TRBV11-2; clone_size: few; cdr3_aa: CASSILGAVSGNTIYF; cdr3_nt: TGTGCCAGCAGTATTTTAGGGGCAGTATCTGGAAACACCATATATTTT
j_call: TRBJ2-3; d_call: .; v_call: TRBV2; clone_size: .; cdr3_aa: CASRPIADTQYF; cdr3_nt: TGTGCCAGCAGACCGATTGCGGATACGCAGTATTTT
j_call: TRBJ2-3; d_call: TRBD2; v_call: TRBV7-9; clone_size: .; cdr3_aa: CASSRSGGRADTQYF; cdr3_nt: TGTGCCAGCAGCAGAAGCGGGGGGAGGGCAGATACGCAGTATTTT